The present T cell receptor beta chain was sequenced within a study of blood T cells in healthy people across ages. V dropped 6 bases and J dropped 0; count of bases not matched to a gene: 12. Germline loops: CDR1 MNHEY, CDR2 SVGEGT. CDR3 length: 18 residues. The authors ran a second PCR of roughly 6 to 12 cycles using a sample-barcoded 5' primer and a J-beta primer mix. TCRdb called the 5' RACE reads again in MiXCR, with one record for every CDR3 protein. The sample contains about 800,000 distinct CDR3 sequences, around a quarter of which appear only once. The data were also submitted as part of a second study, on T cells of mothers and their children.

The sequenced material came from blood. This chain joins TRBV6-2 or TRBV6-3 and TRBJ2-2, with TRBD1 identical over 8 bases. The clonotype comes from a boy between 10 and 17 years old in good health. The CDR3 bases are TGTGCCAGCAGATCCCCGAAGACAGGGGCCCCGAACACCGGGGAGCTGTTTTTT. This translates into CASRSPKTGAPNTGELFF.